One and the same sample provided the 7 T cell receptor beta chains below, sequenced in a study of blood T cell repertoires in COVID-19. Method: immunoSEQ multiplex PCR; TCRdb's copy keeps in-frame clones and lacks some. Of about 460,000 clones detected, about nine tenths appear once; the ten largest clones hold just over 8%. Sequenced sample: PBMCs or T cells enriched from blood (not recorded which). These TCRs come from a woman aged 60-75 years who had recovered from COVID-19.

This chain links TRBV4-1 with TRBJ2-6; D is ambiguous. CDR3 length: 15 amino acids. Germline V gives CDR1 MGHRA, CDR2 YSYEKL. V was cut by 4 bases and J by 0 bases, with 7 bases left in between. The CDR3 bases are TGCGCCAGCAGCCGCTCGGGCTCTGGGGCCAACGTCCTGACTTTC. Translated: CASSRSGSGANVLTF.

The chain employs TRBV24-1 and TRBJ2-1, with TRBD1 identical over 9 bases. J was trimmed by 9 bases and V by 5 bases; bases with no gene match: 7. This CDR3 has 14 amino acids. The germline CDR1 and CDR2 sequences are KGHDR and SFDVKD. In nucleotides, the CDR3 is TGTGCCACCAGTGCGGCCGGGACAGGGACTGAGCAGTTCTTC. Its protein product is CATSAAGTGTEQFF.

The rearrangement links TRBV30 to TRBJ1-1, with a weak D call TRBD1 (5 bases). Trimming took off 2 bases at V and 0 bases at J, with 13 bases between the two ends. The CDR3 sequence is 15 residues long. CDR1 is GTSNPN, CDR2 SVGIG, per germline (reference sequence). CDR3 region: CAWSPYGAMNTEAFF. The DNA of the CDR3 is TGTGCCTGGAGTCCCTATGGGGCCATGAACACTGAAGCTTTCTTT.

The chain combines TRBV5-1 with TRBJ1-2; 10 bases agree with TRBD1. The germline V gene has CDR1 SGHRS and CDR2 YFSETQ. V was pared by 4 bases and J by 4 bases, with 7 bases of the junction left unmatched. The length of the CDR3 is 15 residues. CDR3 protein: CASSARGQGPYGYTF. In DNA, the CDR3 is TGCGCCAGCAGCGCGAGGGGACAGGGGCCCTATGGCTACACCTTC. The entire variable domain, with the rest obtained from reference TRBV5-1 and TRBJ1-2, is as follows: KAGVTQTPRYLIKTRGQQVTLSCSPISGHRSVSWYQQTPGQGLQFLFEYFSETQRNKGNFPGRFSGRQFSNSRSEMNVSTLELGDSALYLCASSARGQGPYGYTFGSGTRLTVV.

The genes are TRBV6-4 and TRBJ1-5, with a possible D match to TRBD1 (5 bases). The germline V and J ends were trimmed by 2 bases and 0 bases, with 11 bases remaining between them. This CDR3 has 16 residues. The germline gives CDR1 MRHNA, CDR2 SNTAGT. The CDR3 region has the DNA TGTGCCAGCAGTGACAGGGTAAGGGGTAGCAATCAGCCCCAGCATTTT. Translating gives CASSDRVRGSNQPQHF.

CDR3 protein: CASRQQSSYNEQFF. CDR3 DNA: TGTGCCAGCAGACAACAGAGCTCCTACAATGAGCAGTTCTTC. The chain couples TRBV27 to TRBJ2-1; D gene ambiguous. The CDR3 has 14 residues. The germline V gene has CDR1 MNHEY and CDR2 SMNVEV (reference sequence). The V and J ends lost 6 bases and 0 bases respectively, with 9 bases between them.

This clone occurred once. The chain uses TRBV21-1 and TRBJ2-1; the D call TRBD2 from the table was never checked on the DNA. TRBV21-1 is labeled a pseudogene. The CDR3 totals 14 residues. The CDR3 reads CASSKTSSYNEQFF. The DNA for the CDR3 is TGTGCCAGCAGCAAAACGAGCTCCTACAATGAGCAGTTCTTC.